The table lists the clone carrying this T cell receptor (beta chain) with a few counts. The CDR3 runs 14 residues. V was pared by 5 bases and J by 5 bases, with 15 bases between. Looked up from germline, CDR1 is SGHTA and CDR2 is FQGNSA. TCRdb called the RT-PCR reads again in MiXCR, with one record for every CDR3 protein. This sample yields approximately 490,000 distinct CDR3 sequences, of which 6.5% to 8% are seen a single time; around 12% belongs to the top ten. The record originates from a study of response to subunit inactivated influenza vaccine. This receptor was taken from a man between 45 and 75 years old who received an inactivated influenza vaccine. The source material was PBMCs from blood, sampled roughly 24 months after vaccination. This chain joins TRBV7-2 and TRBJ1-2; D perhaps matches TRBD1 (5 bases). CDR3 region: CASSPWDARYGYTF. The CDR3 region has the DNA TGTGCCAGCAGCCCATGGGACGCCCGATATGGCTACACCTTC.